This entry lists 20 T cell receptor beta chains sequenced from one sample in a study of response to subunit inactivated influenza vaccine. TCRdb reprocessed the RT-PCR reads with MiXCR, giving one entry per CDR3 protein. The profile shows about 780,000 distinct CDR3 sequences, 18% of them singletons. The sequenced sample was PBMCs from blood, obtained 4 to 6 days after vaccination. The receptors were gathered from a man aged 50 to 60 who received an inactivated influenza vaccine.

This clonotype was recorded a few times. CDR3 nucleotides: TGCGCCAGCAGCCCTGGTCGAAACGGGAATGAGCAGTTCTTC. Residues: CASSPGRNGNEQFF. The chain has TRBV5-1 and TRBJ2-1; no clear D gene. Germline assignment: CDR1 SGHRS and CDR2 YFSETQ. Trimming stripped 4 bases from V and 7 bases from J, with 15 bases between. This CDR3 is 14 amino acids long.

This clonotype has just a few counts. The chain recombines TRBV7-9 with TRBJ2-7; possibly TRBD2 for D (5 bases). Germline-derived CDR1 and CDR2 are SEHNR and FQNEAQ (reference sequence). Trimming took off 1 base at V and 0 bases at J, with 10 bases between the two ends. The CDR3 is 15 amino acids. In nucleotides, the CDR3 is TGTGCCAGCAGCTTAGGCGAAGCGGCCTCCTACGAGCAGTACTTC. Encoded protein: CASSLGEAASYEQYF.

V is TRBV29-1 and J is TRBJ2-1; 13 bases are a match to TRBD2. The V and J ends lost 8 bases and 4 bases, in that order; junction bases with no gene match: 20. Looked up from germline, CDR1 is SQVTM and CDR2 is ANQGSEA. The CDR3 runs 19 residues. The CDR3 is CSFKQPRTSGSSGYNEQFF. The CDR3 DNA sequence: TGCAGCTTCAAACAACCCCGGACTAGCGGGAGTTCCGGGTACAATGAGCAGTTCTTC.

CDR3 loop: CASSAGGWGVETQYF. The CDR3, as DNA: TGCGCCAGCAGCGCAGGGGGCTGGGGTGTAGAGACCCAGTACTTC. This chain connects TRBV5-1 to TRBJ2-5; 8 nucleotides align to TRBD1. Germline CDR1 reads SGHRS; CDR2 reads YFSETQ. V lost 4 bases and J lost 4; bases outside the gene matches: 9. This CDR3 spans 15 amino acids.

This clonotype was detected a few times. For the CDR3, the DNA is TGTGCCAGCAGCCAAGGGACAGCACAGCCCCAGCATTTT. Translated: CASSQGTAQPQHF. This sequence joins TRBV3-1 and TRBJ1-5, with D perhaps matching TRBD1 (6 bases). CDR3 length: 13 residues. The V gene lost 1 base and the J gene lost 7 bases, with 8 bases spanning the gap. Germline V lookup: CDR1 LGHDT, CDR2 YNNKEL (reference sequence).

This clonotype showed up just a few times. The genes are TRBV7-2 and TRBJ2-3, with 7 bases fitting TRBD1. After removal of 5 bases from V and 9 bases from J, the junction contained 8 bases not matched to a gene. The CDR3 contains 13 residues. Germline CDR1 reads SGHTA; CDR2 reads FQGNSA. The CDR3 protein is CASSQKGGETQYF. The CDR3 nucleotides are TGTGCCAGCAGCCAAAAAGGGGGCGAGACGCAGTATTTT.

This clonotype has just a few counts. The chain couples TRBV2 to TRBJ2-3; 8 bases are shared with TRBD1. With 7 bases clipped from V and 2 bases from J, the junction kept 5 bases outside the gene matches. CDR3 size: 14 residues. CDR1 SNHLY and CDR2 FYNNEI come from the germline V gene. CDR3 residues: CASKQQGVTDTQYF. CDR3 bases: TGTGCCAGCAAGCAACAGGGGGTCACAGATACGCAGTATTTT.

The chain is built from TRBV7-9 and TRBJ2-7, with 7 nucleotides matching TRBD2. The CDR3 spans 13 residues. Germline lookup yields CDR1 SEHNR and CDR2 FQNEAQ (reference sequence). The trim removed 4 bases at V and 6 bases at J, leaving 6 bases unmatched. The CDR3 region has the DNA TGTGCCAGCAGCTCCTCTGGACTAGGCGAGCAGTACTTC. This codes for CASSSSGLGEQYF. Full variable domain (outside the CDR3, taken from reference TRBV7-9 and TRBJ2-7): DTGVSQNPRHKITKRGQNVTFRCDPISEHNRLYWYRQTLGQGPEFLTYFQNEAQLEKSRLLSDRFSAERPKGSFSTLEIQRTEQGDSAMYLCASSSSGLGEQYFGPGTRLTVT.

The gene calls are TRBV7-9 and TRBJ2-7, with D maybe TRBD1 (5 bases). The germline V and J ends were trimmed by 5 bases and 0 bases, with 17 bases remaining between them. This CDR3 has 16 amino acids. CDR1 and CDR2 (germline): SEHNR, FQNEAQ (reference sequence). CDR3 DNA: TGTGCCAGCAGCCCCCGCTCACAGGCGAGCTCCTACGAGCAGTACTTC. Its translation: CASSPRSQASSYEQYF.

The CDR3, as DNA: TGCAGTGCTAGGGAGGGCTGGGAGCAGTACTTC. It codes for CSAREGWEQYF. The chain is built from TRBV20-1 and TRBJ2-7; TRBD2 might be the D (6 bases). Trimming stripped 3 bases from V and 7 bases from J, with 10 bases between. There are 11 residues in the CDR3. CDR1 and CDR2 from the germline V gene are DFQATT and SNEGSKA (reference sequence).

This clonotype showed up many times. CDR3 in amino acids: CASSPIADSPYEQYF. CDR3 DNA: TGTGCCAGCAGCCCAATCGCCGACAGTCCCTACGAGCAGTACTTC. This chain links TRBV9 with TRBJ2-7; D is perhaps TRBD1 (5 bases). Per the germline V gene, CDR1 is SGDLS and CDR2 is YYNGEE. Trimming stripped 4 bases from V and 2 bases from J, with 16 bases between. The CDR3 is 15 residues long.

This clonotype was observed many times. The chain uses TRBV5-1 and TRBJ2-7, with 9 bases lining up with TRBD2. The CDR3 is 16 residues long. Germline V gene lookup returns CDR1 SGHRS and CDR2 YFSETQ. V was pared by 4 bases and J by 6 bases, with 14 bases of the junction left unmatched. In DNA, the CDR3 is TGCGCCAGCAGCCCCGGTTGGCTAGCGGGGCCCCTCGAGCAGTACTTC. Translation gives CASSPGWLAGPLEQYF.

This clonotype showed up just a few times. V gene TRBV7-2 combines with J gene TRBJ2-6; D remains ambiguous. The V gene lost 5 bases and the J gene lost 0 bases, with 11 bases spanning the gap. Germline V gene data show CDR1 as SGHTA and CDR2 as FQGNSA. The CDR3 totals 16 residues. The CDR3 sequence is CASSHKGNSGANVLTF. CDR3 bases: TGTGCCAGCAGCCACAAAGGAAACTCTGGGGCCAACGTCCTGACTTTC.

This clonotype was observed a single time. The chain carries TRBV5-1 and TRBJ1-1; the D is unclear. With 0 bases removed from V and 6 bases from J, the gap between germline ends came to 12 bases. The CDR3 runs 14 residues. The germline gives CDR1 SGHRS, CDR2 YFSETQ. The CDR3 nucleotides read TGCGCCAGCAGCTTGGAGGTCGAGAGGGCTGAAGCTTTCTTT. Encoded protein: CASSLEVERAEAFF.

In this sample, this clonotype turned up a few times. The CDR3 sequence is CASSYGVFTDTQYF. The CDR3, as DNA: TGTGCCAGCAGTTACGGGGTTTTCACAGATACGCAGTATTTT. This chain joins TRBV6-5 and TRBJ2-3; D unclear. This CDR3 is built from 14 residues. CDR1 is MNHEY and CDR2 is SVGAGI in the germline V gene. Trimming removed 2 bases at V and 2 bases at J, with 8 bases between.

This clonotype was seen a few times. The CDR3 sequence is CTLMTLATDTQYF. CDR3 nucleotides: TGCACCCTAATGACCCTAGCGACAGATACGCAGTATTTT. The chain employs TRBV29-1 and TRBJ2-3; tentatively, D is TRBD2 (6 bases). The length of the CDR3 is 13 residues. Per germline, CDR1 SQVTM and CDR2 ANQGSEA.

This clonotype was observed a few times. A clone one base away is much larger, so this may be a read error. This chain connects TRBV7-2 to TRBJ2-5, with D hard to call. The CDR3 runs to 11 residues. With 5 bases removed from V and 3 bases from J, the gap between germline ends came to 4 bases. From germline, CDR1 is SGHTA and CDR2 FQGNSA. The chain's CDR3 is CASSIKETQYF. The CDR3 bases are TGTGCCAGCAGCATCAAAGAGACCCAGTACTTC.

This clonotype was observed at least ten times. The chain carries TRBV12-3 or TRBV12-4 and TRBJ2-1; D is unclear. This CDR3 contains 15 residues. Trimming left V 3 bases short and J 4 bases short, with 13 bases between. CDR3 in amino acids: CASSFQELLYNEQFF. CDR3 coding DNA: TGTGCCAGCAGTTTTCAAGAACTACTATACAATGAGCAGTTCTTC.

This chain links TRBV28 with TRBJ1-4; D not resolved. Germline assignment: CDR1 MDHEN and CDR2 SYDVKM. With 6 bases removed from V and 5 bases from J, the gap between germline ends came to 4 bases. This CDR3 region has 11 residues. The DNA for the CDR3 is TGTGCCAGCAGCTCCAATGAAAAACTGTTTTTT. Translating gives CASSSNEKLFF.

V usage is TRBV5-1 and J usage is TRBJ2-5; TRBD1 or TRBD2 may be the D gene (6 bases each). The CDR3 has 14 amino acids. Trimming removed 0 bases from V and 5 bases from J, with 11 bases in between. The germline CDR1 and CDR2 sequences are SGHRS and YFSETQ. The chain's CDR3 is CASSLDQGRETQYF. The CDR3 region has the DNA TGCGCCAGCAGCTTGGATCAGGGGAGGGAGACCCAGTACTTC.